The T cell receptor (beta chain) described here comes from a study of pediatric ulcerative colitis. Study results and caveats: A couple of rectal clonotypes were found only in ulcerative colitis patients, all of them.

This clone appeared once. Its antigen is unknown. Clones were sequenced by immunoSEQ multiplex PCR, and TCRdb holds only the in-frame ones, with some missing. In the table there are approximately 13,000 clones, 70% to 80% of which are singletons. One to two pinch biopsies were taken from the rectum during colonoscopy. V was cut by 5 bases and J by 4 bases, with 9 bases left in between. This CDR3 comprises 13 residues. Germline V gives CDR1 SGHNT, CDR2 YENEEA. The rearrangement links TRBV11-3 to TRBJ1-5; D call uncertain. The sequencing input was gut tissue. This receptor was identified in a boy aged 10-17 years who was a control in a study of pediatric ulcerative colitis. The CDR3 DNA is TGTGCCAGCAGCCGGGGAGAGAATCAGCCCCAGCATTTT. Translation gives CASSRGENQPQHF.